The 14 T cell receptor beta chains reported below all come from one sample, sequenced in a study of T cell responses to AZD1222 COVID-19 vaccine. Only in-frame clones appear in the TCRdb table, and some are missing; sequencing was by immunoSEQ multiplex PCR. In the table there are 100,000 or so clones, approximately 90% of which are singletons. Sequencing used peripheral blood, obtained on day 0 of AZD1222 vaccination. The receptor set was obtained from an adult in good health.

CDR3 loop: CASSDAGTGGMDTQYF. CDR3 DNA: TGTGCCAGCAGTGATGCCGGGACAGGGGGCATGGATACGCAGTATTTT. The chain combines TRBV6-4 with TRBJ2-3; 12 positions agree with TRBD1. The CDR3 runs to 16 residues. Looked up from germline, CDR1 is MRHNA and CDR2 is SNTAGT. J lost 6 bases, V lost 3 bases, and 7 bases had no gene match.

This clone was observed once. The rearrangement uses TRBV3-1 (or the pseudogene TRBV3-2) and TRBJ2-7; 7 bases map to TRBD2. J gave up 1 base and V 4 bases, and 10 bases lay outside the gene matches. The CDR3 has 16 amino acids. CDR1 is LGHDT and CDR2 is YNNKEL in the germline V gene (reference sequence). The CDR3 DNA sequence: TGTGCCAGCAGCCCCCCTCCTAGCGGAAGATCCTACGAGCAGTACTTC. It is translated as CASSPPPSGRSYEQYF.

The chain recombines TRBV30 with TRBJ2-7; 10 bases align to TRBD1. J lost 1 base, V lost 3 bases, and 6 bases had no gene match. Germline CDR1 GTSNPN, CDR2 SVGIG (reference sequence). This CDR3 spans 15 amino acids. This chain's CDR3 is CAWRQPGQGSYEQYF. DNA of the CDR3: TGTGCCTGGAGACAACCGGGACAGGGGTCCTACGAGCAGTACTTC.

The V and J genes are TRBV7-8 and TRBJ2-5, with TRBD1 identical over 11 bases. The germline V gene has CDR1 SGHVS and CDR2 FQNEAQ. This CDR3 is 11 amino acids long. The V and J ends lost 5 bases and 13 bases, in that order; junction bases with no gene match: 3. The CDR3, as DNA: TGTGCCAGCAGCCGTGGGACAGGGGGGTACTTC. Its translation is CASSRGTGGYF. The variable domain in full, with the rest retrieved from reference TRBV7-8 and TRBJ2-5, is GAGVSQSPRYKVAKRGQDVALRCDPISGHVSLFWYQQALGQGPEFLTYFQNEAQLDKSGLPSDRFFAERPEGSVSTLKIQRTQQEDSAVYLCASSRGTGGYFGPGTRLLVL.

V usage is TRBV19 and J usage is TRBJ2-2; D is unclear. CDR1 is LNHDA and CDR2 is SQIVND in the germline V gene (reference sequence). V lost 3 bases, J lost 4 bases, and 9 bases lay in between. The CDR3 covers 14 residues. For the CDR3, the DNA is TGTGCCAGTAGTATGGCCGGTGGCACCGGGGAGCTGTTTTTT. Amino acid sequence: CASSMAGGTGELFF. The variable domain in full, with the rest retrieved from reference TRBV19 and TRBJ2-2, is DGGITQSPKYLFRKEGQNVTLSCEQNLNHDAMYWYRQDPGQGLRLIYYSQIVNDFQKGDIAEGYSVSREKKESFPLTVTSAQKNPTAFYLCASSMAGGTGELFFGEGSRLTVL.

As DNA, the CDR3 is TGTGCCAGCAGTCTTTTAGGGGATAACACAGATACGCAGTATTTT. It translates to CASSLLGDNTDTQYF. The chain links TRBV27 to TRBJ2-3; perhaps TRBD1 as D (5 bases). Germline CDR1 reads MNHEY; CDR2 reads SMNVEV (reference sequence). This CDR3 comprises 15 residues. Trimming left V 5 bases short and J 2 bases short, with 14 bases between.

V and J are TRBV6-5 and TRBJ1-1; TRBD1 aligns across 9 bases. The CDR3 sequence is 11 residues long. After removal of 5 bases from V and 10 bases from J, the junction contained 2 bases not matched to a gene. Germline CDR1 MNHEY, CDR2 SVGAGI. The CDR3 DNA is TGTGCCAGCAGTCGGACAGGGGCAGCTTTCTTT. This codes for CASSRTGAAFF.

The chain uses TRBV7-2 and TRBJ2-3; a possible D gene is TRBD1 (6 bases). Between the trimmed V and J ends, which lost 0 bases and 3 bases, there was a span of 10 bases. Germline V gene data show CDR1 as SGHTA and CDR2 as FQGNSA. The CDR3 spans 15 residues. CDR3 DNA sequence: TGTGCCAGCAGCTTAGCGAGGGGGAGAACAGATACGCAGTATTTT. Its translation is CASSLARGRTDTQYF.

This clone was observed a few times. V and J are TRBV5-8 and TRBJ1-1; D is undetermined. The germline CDR1 and CDR2 sequences are SGHTS and YDEGEE. This CDR3 has 15 residues. V was shortened by 0 bases and J by 3 bases, with 12 bases between the two germline ends. This CDR3 reads CASSLDLGLDTEAFF. In DNA form, the CDR3 reads TGTGCCAGCAGCTTGGACCTGGGTTTGGACACTGAAGCTTTCTTT.

The chain has TRBV5-1 and TRBJ2-7, with D possibly matching TRBD2 (6 bases). The CDR3 is 14 residues long. CDR1 is SGHRS, CDR2 YFSETQ, per germline. The ends were cut back, 6 bases at V and 5 bases at J, with 18 bases in the middle. The CDR3: CASTPSGVTHEQYF. CDR3 DNA: TGCGCCAGCACCCCGTCGGGAGTTACCCACGAGCAGTACTTC.

The rearrangement joins TRBV10-1 to TRBJ2-2, with TRBD1 matching 7 bases. Losses at the gene ends were 6 bases for V and 2 bases for J; bases not matched to a gene: 3. CDR1 is WNHNN, CDR2 SYGVQD, per germline (reference sequence). The CDR3 sequence is 14 residues long. The chain's CDR3 is CASRGDSNTGELFF. CDR3 nucleotides: TGCGCCAGCAGAGGGGACAGTAACACCGGGGAGCTGTTTTTT.

This clone was recorded once. This chain connects TRBV19 to TRBJ2-5; 9 bases are shared with TRBD2. Germline loops: CDR1 LNHDA, CDR2 SQIVND (reference sequence). V was pared by 5 bases and J by 5 bases, with 6 bases of the junction left unmatched. The CDR3 is 14 residues long. CDR3 nucleotide sequence: TGTGCCAGTAGTGTGGGACTAGCTACTGAGACCCAGTACTTC. This sequence encodes CASSVGLATETQYF.

This clone was seen a few times. V and J are TRBV28 and TRBJ1-4; D is possibly TRBD1 (6 bases). This CDR3 spans 15 amino acids. V shed 6 bases and J shed 2 bases, with 13 bases lying between them. Germline CDR1 is MDHEN and CDR2 is SYDVKM. The CDR3 DNA sequence: TGTGCCAGCAGCTTCGGGGGCGCGACTAATGAAAAACTGTTTTTT. Its translation is CASSFGGATNEKLFF.

The chain uses TRBV6-5 and TRBJ2-7; D not certain. Trimming took 3 bases from V and 6 from J, leaving 18 bases between them. CDR1 is MNHEY, CDR2 SVGAGI, per germline. This CDR3 is 15 amino acids long. The CDR3 nucleotides read TGTGCCAGCAGTTATGGGGTAGTTGTGTATTCCGAGCAGTACTTC. Amino acids: CASSYGVVVYSEQYF.